Listed here are 2 T cell receptor beta chains from one sample, sequenced in a study of cytomegalovirus exposure and HLA in healthy donors (TCRdb year 2017). Library prep was done by the immunoSEQ multiplex PCR assay. For the multiplex PCR, a mixture combining 60 forward primers for TCR Vbeta segments and 13 reverse primers for TCR Jbeta segments was used. Entries here come from immuneACCESS through TCRdb and include only in-frame sequences with V and J called. Some clones fail to appear in such tables; in the studies checked, an unresolved V gene covers under half of the shortfall, and the cause of the remainder is unknown. The sample records about 120,000 clones, 75% to 90% of which are singletons. In total, the top ten clones hold approximately 1.8% of the sample. The sequenced sample consisted of PBMCs. These receptors all come from a man aged 35 to 55 in good health and CMV-seronegative.

This chain joins TRBV4-3 and TRBJ2-7; a possible D gene is TRBD1 (6 bases). The CDR3 contains 15 residues. With 3 bases removed from V and 2 bases from J, the gap between germline ends came to 14 bases. CDR1 and CDR2 from the germline V gene are LGHNA and YSLEER. The CDR3 protein is CASSHHQGNTYEQYF. The CDR3 nucleotides read TGCGCCAGCAGCCATCACCAGGGGAATACCTACGAGCAGTACTTC.

This chain connects TRBV5-1 to TRBJ2-5, with TRBD2 identical over 8 bases. Trimming cost V 1 base and J 5 bases; bases outside gene matches: 7. CDR3 length: 15 residues. Germline CDR1 and CDR2: SGHRS and YFSETQ. Here the CDR3 reads CASSLRAGAEETQYF. The CDR3 DNA reads as TGCGCCAGCAGCTTGCGAGCGGGGGCGGAGGAGACCCAGTACTTC.